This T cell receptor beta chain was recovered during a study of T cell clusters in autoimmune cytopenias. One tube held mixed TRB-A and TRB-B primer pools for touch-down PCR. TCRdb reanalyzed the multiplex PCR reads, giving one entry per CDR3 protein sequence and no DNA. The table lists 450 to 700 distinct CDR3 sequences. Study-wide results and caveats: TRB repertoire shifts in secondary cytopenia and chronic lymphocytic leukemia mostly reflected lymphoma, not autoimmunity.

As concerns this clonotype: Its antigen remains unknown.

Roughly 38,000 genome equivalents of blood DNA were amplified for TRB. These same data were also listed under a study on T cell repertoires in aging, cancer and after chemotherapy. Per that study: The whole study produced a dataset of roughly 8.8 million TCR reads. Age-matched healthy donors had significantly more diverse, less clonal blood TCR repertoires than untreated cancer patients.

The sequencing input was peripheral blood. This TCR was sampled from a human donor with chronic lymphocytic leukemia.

CDR3 loop: CASSLTSYNEQFF. The chain carries TRBV7-3 and TRBJ2-1. The CDR3 spans 13 residues. CDR1 SGHTA and CDR2 FQGTGA come from the germline V gene.